A selection of T cell receptor beta chains follows, all from one sample in a study of monozygotic twins with inflammatory bowel disease. From its re-call of the 5' RACE reads, TCRdb lists each CDR3 protein once, without DNA. The listing contains more than 120,000 distinct CDR3 sequences. The sequencing sample was made of blood. The source is a human donor with ulcerative colitis or Crohn's disease, or a healthy co-twin of an affected twin (not recorded which). Both conserved end residues are part of each CDR3. Each record gives: J gene, V gene, CDR3 protein.

j_gene: TRBJ1-2; v_gene: TRBV7-2; CDR3aa: CASSLVNSGYTF
j_gene: TRBJ2-3; v_gene: TRBV20-1; CDR3aa: CSARDPGAAGDTQYF
j_gene: TRBJ2-7; v_gene: TRBV5-1; CDR3aa: CASSSKPGTGNYEQYF
j_gene: TRBJ2-7; v_gene: TRBV7-2; CDR3aa: CASSLAAGYSYEQYF
j_gene: TRBJ2-1; v_gene: TRBV4-2; CDR3aa: CASSQDGSGGPFDNEQFF
j_gene: TRBJ2-1; v_gene: TRBV30; CDR3aa: CAQERLSYNEQFF
j_gene: TRBJ2-1; v_gene: TRBV5-6; CDR3aa: CASSLGASGFDYNEQFF
j_gene: TRBJ1-1; v_gene: TRBV12-3/TRBV12-4; CDR3aa: CASHTGDKAFF
j_gene: TRBJ1-2; v_gene: TRBV20-1; CDR3aa: CSAREGANPYGYTF
j_gene: TRBJ2-3; v_gene: TRBV6-1; CDR3aa: CASSETSGGWTDTQYF
j_gene: TRBJ2-5; v_gene: TRBV19; CDR3aa: CASSIVRGRGETQYF
j_gene: TRBJ2-5; v_gene: TRBV5-1; CDR3aa: CASSSWDGQETQYF
j_gene: TRBJ2-6; v_gene: TRBV18; CDR3aa: CASSSRGQGSGANVLTF
j_gene: TRBJ1-4; v_gene: TRBV29-1; CDR3aa: CSVAQGAGNEKLFF
j_gene: TRBJ1-6; v_gene: TRBV7-3; CDR3aa: CASSSQQGANSPLHF
j_gene: TRBJ2-3; v_gene: TRBV7-2; CDR3aa: CASSPFGLAGGTDTQYF
j_gene: TRBJ1-1; v_gene: TRBV13; CDR3aa: CASSVREYTEAFF
j_gene: TRBJ2-7; v_gene: TRBV7-2; CDR3aa: CASSSTSGVQEQYF
j_gene: TRBJ2-3; v_gene: TRBV5-1; CDR3aa: CASFTRGGGAPDTQYF
j_gene: TRBJ2-5; v_gene: TRBV20-1; CDR3aa: CSTLGQGRETQYF
j_gene: TRBJ2-7; v_gene: TRBV12-3/TRBV12-4; CDR3aa: CASSTRATSEPYEQYF
j_gene: TRBJ1-6; v_gene: TRBV5-1; CDR3aa: CASSLPGTGVSPLHF
j_gene: TRBJ2-7; v_gene: TRBV4-3; CDR3aa: CASSHAPPRGGRWDEQYF
j_gene: TRBJ1-4; v_gene: TRBV7-2; CDR3aa: CANSLEVSNEKLFF
j_gene: TRBJ2-1; v_gene: TRBV2; CDR3aa: CASSAELVSQFF
j_gene: TRBJ1-2; v_gene: TRBV10-2; CDR3aa: CASKNPGPGSGYTF
j_gene: TRBJ2-1; v_gene: TRBV5-6; CDR3aa: CASSLTDAYNEQFF
j_gene: TRBJ2-3; v_gene: TRBV4-3; CDR3aa: CASSQKRGGLGDTQYF